The 15 T cell receptor beta chains below come from one sample, sequenced in a study of shared clonotypes between healthy human individuals. Sequencing was performed with immunoSEQ multiplex PCR; in TCRdb, only in-frame clones are kept and a portion is missing. This repertoire shows millions of clones, 90% to 95% found once; its top ten account for about 0.13%. Material: naive CD4+ T cells sorted from blood. Subset meaning: CD45RA+ positively selected. All receptors derive from a man younger than 35 in good health.

The V gene is TRBV12-5, the J gene TRBJ2-3; TRBD2 matches at 8 bases. This CDR3 has 18 amino acids. With V trimmed by 0 bases and J by 3 bases, 11 bases remained unmatched. The germline gives CDR1 LGHNT, CDR2 FRNRAP. CDR3 region: CASGLVPFGLADTDTQYF. Written as DNA, the CDR3 is TGTGCTAGTGGTTTGGTACCCTTCGGACTAGCCGATACAGATACGCAGTATTTT.

In DNA form, the CDR3 reads TGTGCCTGGAGTGCCGCTATGGCGGGGACAGATACGCAGTATTTT. Amino acids: CAWSAAMAGTDTQYF. This rearrangement joins TRBV30 to TRBJ2-3; a weak D match, TRBD2 (6 bases). Germline V lookup: CDR1 GTSNPN, CDR2 SVGIG (reference sequence). The CDR3 has 15 amino acids. Trimming cost V 1 base and J 3 bases, with 14 bases left between them.

V usage is TRBV5-1 and J usage is TRBJ2-7, with 9 bases that match TRBD1. Germline assignment: CDR1 SGHRS and CDR2 YFSETQ. The length of the CDR3 is 15 residues. V shed 3 bases and J 1 base; nucleotides not matched to a gene: 5. The CDR3 region has the DNA TGCGCCAGCAGCTGGACAGGGGTTATTTCCTACGAGCAGTACTTC. Its translation is CASSWTGVISYEQYF.

This clone was detected only once. The chain recombines TRBV6-6 with TRBJ2-7, with D maybe TRBD2 (5 bases). Trimming pared 8 bases from V and 3 bases from J, leaving 11 bases between. CDR1 MNHNY and CDR2 SVGAGI come from the germline V gene (reference sequence). The CDR3 totals 12 residues. CDR3 sequence reads: CASASGYYEQYF. The CDR3 bases are TGTGCCAGCGCGAGCGGCTACTACGAGCAGTACTTC.

The chain recombines TRBV11-2 with TRBJ2-1, with D perhaps TRBD1 (5 bases). Germline CDR1 and CDR2: SGHAT and FQNNGV. V dropped 3 bases and J dropped 7 bases, with 10 bases sitting between them. This CDR3 comprises 13 residues. CDR3 amino acids: CASSFDRLNEQFF. In nucleotides, the CDR3 is TGTGCCAGCAGCTTTGACAGATTGAATGAGCAGTTCTTC.

There are a few counts of this clone. The identical CDR3 is also encoded by other nucleotide sequences in the sample. The rearrangement links TRBV29-1 to TRBJ2-5; 11 bases match TRBD1. The end of the DNA aligns better with TRBJ2-7, so the J call may be wrong. CDR3 size: 12 residues. Germline V CDR1 and CDR2: SQVTM, ANQGSEA. The CDR3 DNA follows: TGCAGCGTGGGACAGGGGGTCTACGAGCAGTACTTC. It specifies CSVGQGVYEQYF.

This chain links TRBV6-5 with TRBJ1-6, with D maybe TRBD1 (5 bases). Trimming cost V 6 bases and J 7 bases, with 16 bases left between them. Germline-derived CDR1 and CDR2 are MNHEY and SVGAGI. This CDR3 has 15 residues. Here the CDR3 reads CASSVGWQGNSPLHF. The CDR3 DNA follows: TGTGCCAGCAGCGTTGGGTGGCAGGGAAATTCACCCCTCCACTTT.

The gene calls are TRBV7-9 and TRBJ2-2; maybe TRBD2 (5 bases). The CDR3 is 16 residues long. CDR1 is SEHNR, CDR2 FQNEAQ, per germline (reference sequence). V gave up 2 bases and J gave up 0 bases, with 10 bases separating them. CDR3 loop: CASSLLPGSNTGELFF. The CDR3, as DNA: TGTGCCAGCAGCTTATTGCCGGGATCGAACACCGGGGAGCTGTTTTTT.

The V gene is TRBV5-4, the J gene TRBJ2-7, with TRBD2 identical over 11 bases. The CDR3 is made up of 15 amino acids. V lost 4 bases to trimming and J lost 5 bases; unmatched junction nucleotides: 8. Germline V gene data show CDR1 as SGHNT and CDR2 as YYREEE (reference sequence). CDR3: CASSIAGGPKNEQYF. The CDR3 nucleotides are TGTGCCAGCAGCATAGCGGGAGGGCCGAAGAACGAGCAGTACTTC.

The chain recombines TRBV27 with TRBJ2-7, with D tentatively TRBD1 (5 bases). Germline CDR1 MNHEY, CDR2 SMNVEV (reference sequence). This CDR3 region has 13 residues. Trimming left V 6 bases short and J 3 bases short, with 12 bases between. CDR3 sequence (DNA): TGTGCCAGCAGCGACAGAGAAAACTACGAGCAGTACTTC. The encoded protein is CASSDRENYEQYF.

This clone came up once. The V call is TRBV9, the J call TRBJ1-6; D may be TRBD1 (5 bases). The CDR3 runs 16 residues. Looked up from germline, CDR1 is SGDLS and CDR2 is YYNGEE. Trimming stripped 0 bases from V and 10 bases from J, with 17 bases between. CDR3: CASSVDKAGGPSPLHF. CDR3 bases: TGTGCCAGCAGCGTAGACAAGGCCGGGGGTCCCTCACCCCTCCACTTT. Full variable domain (rest looked up from reference TRBV9 and TRBJ1-6): DSGVTQTPKHLITATGQRVTLRCSPRSGDLSVYWYQQSLDQGLQFLIQYYNGEERAKGNILERFSAQQFPDLHSELNLSSLELGDSALYFCASSVDKAGGPSPLHFGNGTRLTVT.

As concerns this clone: The identical CDR3 is also encoded by other nucleotide sequences in the sample. The V and J genes are TRBV30 and TRBJ2-3; 7 nucleotides line up with TRBD2. This CDR3 region has 12 residues. CDR1 and CDR2 (germline): GTSNPN, SVGIG (reference sequence). V gave up 5 bases and J gave up 1 base; unmatched junction bases: 0. The CDR3 coding sequence is TGTGCCTGGGCGGGGGGCACAGATACGCAGTATTTT. It is translated as CAWAGGTDTQYF. The variable domain in full, with the rest retrieved from reference TRBV30 and TRBJ2-3, is SQTIHQWPATLVQPVGSPLSLECTVEGTSNPNLYWYRQAAGRGLQLLFYSVGIGQISSEVPQNLSASRPQDRQFILSSKKLLLSDSGFYLCAWAGGTDTQYFGPGTRLTVL.

V usage is TRBV5-1 and J usage is TRBJ2-3; D is possibly TRBD2 (5 bases). The CDR3 loop spans 15 amino acids. Germline V gene sequence: CDR1 SGHRS, CDR2 YFSETQ. V dropped 4 bases and J dropped 3 bases, with 15 bases sitting between them. CDR3 loop: CASSPLGADTDTQYF. CDR3 coding DNA: TGCGCCAGCAGCCCCCTTGGAGCGGATACAGATACGCAGTATTTT.

V is TRBV2 and J is TRBJ1-6; 7 bases map to TRBD1. Germline values: CDR1 SNHLY, CDR2 FYNNEI. This CDR3 has 15 residues. The junction had 6 bases not matched to a gene; V was cut back by 3 bases and J by 7 bases. CDR3 protein: CASSEHGQVNSPLHF. In DNA, the CDR3 is TGTGCCAGCAGTGAGCACGGACAGGTGAATTCACCCCTCCACTTT.

The rearrangement uses TRBV9 and TRBJ2-7; the match to TRBD2 covers 10 bases. The CDR3 has 15 residues. V dropped 4 bases and J dropped 3; count of bases not matched to a gene: 7. CDR1 SGDLS and CDR2 YYNGEE come from the germline V gene. CDR3 sequence reads: CASSPGTSALYEQYF. CDR3 nucleotides: TGTGCCAGCAGCCCGGGGACTAGCGCCCTCTACGAGCAGTACTTC.